This T cell receptor (beta chain) is drawn from a study of cytomegalovirus exposure and HLA in healthy donors. Study overall: Unique TCR beta sequences numbering some 120 million came from approximately 180 million T cells in an earlier analysis.

Each donor's status was that of a healthy bone marrow donor. J lost 6 bases, V lost 5 bases, and 8 bases had no gene match. The germline gives CDR1 SNHLY, CDR2 FYNNEI. The CDR3 is made up of 14 amino acids. The primer mix had 60 Vbeta and 13 Jbeta primers. The data were produced by immunoSEQ multiplex PCR, yet TCRdb's version contains in-frame clones alone and is incomplete. In the table there are about 200,000 clones, approximately 70% of which are singletons. Regarding this clone: What it binds is not known.

The study, taken as a whole, reports: The analysis excluded some indistinguishable V segments, including TRBV6-2 and TRBV6-3. Analysis was carried out at a later point, and it linked a missense DCLRE1C variant to TCR beta V- and J-gene trimming.

The source material was PBMCs. The TCR sequence derives from a woman in her 30s in good health and CMV-seronegative. This sequence joins TRBV2 and TRBJ1-1; 8 positions agree with TRBD1. CDR3 sequence (DNA): TGTGCCAGCAGTTTTATAGGGGACAGGTCTGAAGCTTTCTTT. Amino acid sequence: CASSFIGDRSEAFF.